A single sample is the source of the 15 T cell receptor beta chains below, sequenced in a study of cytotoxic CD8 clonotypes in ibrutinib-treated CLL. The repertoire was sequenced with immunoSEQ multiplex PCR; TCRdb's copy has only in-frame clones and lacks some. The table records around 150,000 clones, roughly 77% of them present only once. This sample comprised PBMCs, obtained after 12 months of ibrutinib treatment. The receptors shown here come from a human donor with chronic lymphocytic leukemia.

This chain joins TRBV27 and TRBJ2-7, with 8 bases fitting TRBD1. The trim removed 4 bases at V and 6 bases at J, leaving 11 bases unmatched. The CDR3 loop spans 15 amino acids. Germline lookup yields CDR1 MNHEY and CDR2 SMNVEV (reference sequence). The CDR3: CASSWGGQGEVEQYF. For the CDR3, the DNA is TGTGCCAGCAGTTGGGGCGGACAGGGTGAGGTCGAGCAGTACTTC.

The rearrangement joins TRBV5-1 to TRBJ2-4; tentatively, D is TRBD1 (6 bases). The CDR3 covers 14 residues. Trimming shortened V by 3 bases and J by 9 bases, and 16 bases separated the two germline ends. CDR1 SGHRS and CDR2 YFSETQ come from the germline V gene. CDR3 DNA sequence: TGCGCCAGCAGCTCGAGGGGGAAGTGGGGCATTCAGTACTTC. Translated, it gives CASSSRGKWGIQYF. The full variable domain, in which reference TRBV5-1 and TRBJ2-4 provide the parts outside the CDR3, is KAGVTQTPRYLIKTRGQQVTLSCSPISGHRSVSWYQQTPGQGLQFLFEYFSETQRNKGNFPGRFSGRQFSNSRSEMNVSTLELGDSALYLCASSSRGKWGIQYFGAGTRLSVL.

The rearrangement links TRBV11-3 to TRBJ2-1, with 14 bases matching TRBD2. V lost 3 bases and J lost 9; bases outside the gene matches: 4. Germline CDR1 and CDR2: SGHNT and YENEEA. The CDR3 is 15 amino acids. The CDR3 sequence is CASSFGGTSGGEQFF. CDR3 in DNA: TGTGCCAGCAGCTTCGGAGGGACTAGCGGGGGTGAGCAGTTCTTC.

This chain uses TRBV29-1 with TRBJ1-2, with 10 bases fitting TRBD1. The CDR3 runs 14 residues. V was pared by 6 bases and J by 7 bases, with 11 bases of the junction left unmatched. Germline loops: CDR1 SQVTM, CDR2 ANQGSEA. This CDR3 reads CSVTPGTGDFGYTF. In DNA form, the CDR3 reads TGCAGCGTCACTCCAGGGACAGGGGATTTTGGCTACACCTTC.

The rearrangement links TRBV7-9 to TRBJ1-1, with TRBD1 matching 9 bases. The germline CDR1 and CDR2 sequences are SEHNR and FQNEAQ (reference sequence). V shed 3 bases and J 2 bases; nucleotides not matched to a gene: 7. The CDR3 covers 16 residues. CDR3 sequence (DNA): TGTGCCAGCAGCTTCGGGACAGGGCTTGGTAACACTGAAGCTTTCTTT. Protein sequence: CASSFGTGLGNTEAFF.

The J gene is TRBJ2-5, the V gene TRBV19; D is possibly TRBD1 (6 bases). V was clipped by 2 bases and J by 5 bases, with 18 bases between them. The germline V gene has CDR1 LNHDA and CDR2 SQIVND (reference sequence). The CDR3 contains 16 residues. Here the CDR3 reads CASSIRVLGAGETQYF. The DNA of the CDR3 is TGTGCCAGTAGTATACGAGTACTGGGGGCAGGGGAGACCCAGTACTTC. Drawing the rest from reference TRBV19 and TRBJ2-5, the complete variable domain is DGGITQSPKYLFRKEGQNVTLSCEQNLNHDAMYWYRQDPGQGLRLIYYSQIVNDFQKGDIAEGYSVSREKKESFPLTVTSAQKNPTAFYLCASSIRVLGAGETQYFGPGTRLLVL.

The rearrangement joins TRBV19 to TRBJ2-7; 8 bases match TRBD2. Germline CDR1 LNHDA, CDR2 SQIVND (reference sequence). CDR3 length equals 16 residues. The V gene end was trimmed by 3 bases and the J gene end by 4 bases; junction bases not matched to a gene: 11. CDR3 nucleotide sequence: TGTGCCAGTAGTATCGGGGGGGAAGGTACGGTTTACGAGCAGTACTTC. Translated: CASSIGGEGTVYEQYF.

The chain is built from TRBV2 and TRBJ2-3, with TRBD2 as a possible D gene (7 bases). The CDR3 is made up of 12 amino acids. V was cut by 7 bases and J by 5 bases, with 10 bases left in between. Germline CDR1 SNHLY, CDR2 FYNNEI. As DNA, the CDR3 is TGTGCCAGCAAAGGGGGGGGAGATACGCAGTATTTT. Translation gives CASKGGGDTQYF. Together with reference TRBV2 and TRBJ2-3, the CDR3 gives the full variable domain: EPEVTQTPSHQVTQMGQEVILRCVPISNHLYFYWYRQILGQKVEFLVSFYNNEISEKSEIFDDQFSVERPDGSNFTLKIRSTKLEDSAMYFCASKGGGDTQYFGPGTRLTVL.

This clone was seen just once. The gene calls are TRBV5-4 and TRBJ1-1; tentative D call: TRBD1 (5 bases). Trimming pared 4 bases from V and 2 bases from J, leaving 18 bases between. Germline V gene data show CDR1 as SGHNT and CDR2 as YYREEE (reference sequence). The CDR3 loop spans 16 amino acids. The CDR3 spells CASSLEPGPSNTEAFF. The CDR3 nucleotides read TGTGCCAGCAGCCTGGAACCGGGACCGAGCAACACTGAAGCTTTCTTT.

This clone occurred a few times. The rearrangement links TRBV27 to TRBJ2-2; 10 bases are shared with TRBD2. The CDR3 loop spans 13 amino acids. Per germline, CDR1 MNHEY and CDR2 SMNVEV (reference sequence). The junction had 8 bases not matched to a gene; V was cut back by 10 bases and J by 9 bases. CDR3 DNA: TGTGCCACCCGACTAGCGGGCAAGAGGGAGCTGTTTTTT. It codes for CATRLAGKRELFF.

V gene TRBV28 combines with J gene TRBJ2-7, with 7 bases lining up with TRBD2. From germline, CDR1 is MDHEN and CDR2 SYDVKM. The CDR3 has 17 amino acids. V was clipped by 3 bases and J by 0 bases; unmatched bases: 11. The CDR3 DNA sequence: TGTGCCAGCAGTTTCGGACGGACTAGTACCTTCTCCTACGAGCAGTACTTC. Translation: CASSFGRTSTFSYEQYF.

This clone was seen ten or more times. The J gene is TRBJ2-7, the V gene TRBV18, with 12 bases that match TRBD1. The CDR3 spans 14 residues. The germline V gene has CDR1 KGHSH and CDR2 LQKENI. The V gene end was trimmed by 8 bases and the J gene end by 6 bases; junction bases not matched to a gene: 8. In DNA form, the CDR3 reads TGTGCCAGCGCTGAGGGACAGGGGGCGCTCGAGCAGTACTTC. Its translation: CASAEGQGALEQYF.

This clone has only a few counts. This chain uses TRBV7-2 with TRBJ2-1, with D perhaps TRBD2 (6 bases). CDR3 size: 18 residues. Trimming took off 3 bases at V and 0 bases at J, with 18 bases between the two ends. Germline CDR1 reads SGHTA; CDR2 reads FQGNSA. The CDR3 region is CASSFGGTLTSSYNEQFF. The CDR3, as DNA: TGTGCCAGCAGCTTTGGCGGGACTTTAACTAGCTCCTACAATGAGCAGTTCTTC.

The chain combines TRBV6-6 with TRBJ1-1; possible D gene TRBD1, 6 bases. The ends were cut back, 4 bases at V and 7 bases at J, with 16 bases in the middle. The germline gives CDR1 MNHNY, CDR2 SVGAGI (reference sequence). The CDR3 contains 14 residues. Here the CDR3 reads CASSLFGQKIEAFF. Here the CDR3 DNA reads TGTGCCAGCAGTTTATTTGGACAGAAGATTGAAGCTTTCTTT.

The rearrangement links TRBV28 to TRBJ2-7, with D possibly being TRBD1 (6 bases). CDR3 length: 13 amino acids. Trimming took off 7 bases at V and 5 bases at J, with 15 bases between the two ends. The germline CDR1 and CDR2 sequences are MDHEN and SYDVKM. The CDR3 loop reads CASTSPRGHEQYF. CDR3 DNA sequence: TGTGCCAGCACATCTCCCAGGGGTCACGAGCAGTACTTC.